A selection of T cell receptor beta chains follows, all from one sample in a study of control samples from healthy donors and cancer patients. Some clones are missing from TCRdb's copy, which holds only in-frame ones; the method was immunoSEQ multiplex PCR. The data hold 55,000 to 70,000 clones, with around 90% observed a single time. Sequencing was done on a sample of PBMCs. Receptors originate from a man in his 60s with colorectal cancer. CDR3s include the opening cysteine and the closing phenylalanine or tryptophan. Each record gives: V gene, J gene, D gene, CDR3 protein, CDR3 DNA. D genes are given only for firm matches.

v_gene: TRBV7-7
j_gene: TRBJ1-1
d_gene: NA
CDR3aa: CASSPRVSGALGDTEAFF
CDR3nt: TGTGCCAGCAGCCCCAGGGTTAGCGGGGCTTTAGGGGACACTGAAGCTTTCTTT

v_gene: TRBV5-1
j_gene: TRBJ1-1
d_gene: NA
CDR3aa: CASSWGGQSNTEAFF
CDR3nt: TGCGCCAGCAGCTGGGGCGGGCAGAGTAACACTGAAGCTTTCTTT

v_gene: TRBV14
j_gene: TRBJ1-4
d_gene: NA
CDR3aa: CASSQDLGGRTNEKLFF
CDR3nt: TGTGCCAGCAGCCAAGATCTGGGGGGGAGGACTAATGAAAAACTGTTTTTT

v_gene: TRBV6-6
j_gene: TRBJ1-1
d_gene: TRBD1
CDR3aa: CASSYLRGPDTEAFF
CDR3nt: TGTGCCAGCAGTTACCTGAGGGGGCCCGACACTGAAGCTTTCTTT

v_gene: TRBV5-4
j_gene: TRBJ2-5
d_gene: NA
CDR3aa: CASSLPAQETQYF
CDR3nt: TGTGCCAGCAGCTTGCCAGCCCAAGAGACCCAGTACTTC

v_gene: TRBV7-9
j_gene: TRBJ2-2
d_gene: NA
CDR3aa: CASSLTPRRRGPPGELFF
CDR3nt: TGTGCCAGCAGCTTAACCCCCCGACGACGGGGTCCCCCCGGGGAGCTGTTTTTT

v_gene: TRBV5-6
j_gene: TRBJ2-5
d_gene: TRBD2
CDR3aa: CASSSGSSGGPETQYF
CDR3nt: TGTGCCAGCAGCTCCGGTAGTAGCGGGGGGCCGGAGACCCAGTACTTC

v_gene: TRBV7-9
j_gene: TRBJ2-2
d_gene: NA
CDR3aa: CASSLKGVLTGELFF
CDR3nt: TGTGCCAGCAGCTTGAAGGGGGTCCTCACCGGGGAGCTGTTTTTT

v_gene: TRBV9
j_gene: TRBJ2-1
d_gene: NA
CDR3aa: CASSVAPNGGNEQFF
CDR3nt: TGTGCCAGCAGCGTAGCCCCGAATGGGGGCAATGAGCAGTTCTTC

v_gene: TRBV27
j_gene: TRBJ1-2
d_gene: TRBD1
CDR3aa: CASSFDAGDRPYGYTF
CDR3nt: TGTGCCAGCAGTTTCGACGCCGGGGACAGGCCCTATGGCTACACCTTC

v_gene: TRBV25-1
j_gene: TRBJ2-7
d_gene: NA
CDR3aa: CASSVTYEQYF
CDR3nt: TGTGCCAGCAGTGTTACCTACGAGCAGTACTTC

v_gene: TRBV19
j_gene: TRBJ1-5
d_gene: NA
CDR3aa: CASRPTRTRLGNSNQPQHF
CDR3nt: TGTGCCAGCAGACCGACTCGGACAAGATTAGGGAATAGCAATCAGCCCCAGCATTTT

v_gene: TRBV13
j_gene: TRBJ2-3
d_gene: TRBD2
CDR3aa: CASSLTSGGTDTQYF
CDR3nt: TGTGCCAGCAGCCTGACTAGCGGAGGGACAGATACGCAGTATTTT

v_gene: TRBV12-3/TRBV12-4
j_gene: TRBJ1-5
d_gene: NA
CDR3aa: CASRGSNQPQHF
CDR3nt: TGTGCCAGCAGGGGAAGCAATCAGCCCCAGCATTTT

v_gene: TRBV2
j_gene: TRBJ2-3
d_gene: NA
CDR3aa: CASTQGDTQYF
CDR3nt: TGTGCCAGCACCCAGGGAGATACGCAGTATTTT

v_gene: TRBV6-5
j_gene: TRBJ2-5
d_gene: NA
CDR3aa: CATRGGDWGTQYF
CDR3nt: TGTGCCACCCGAGGGGGAGATTGGGGGACCCAGTACTTC

v_gene: TRBV30
j_gene: TRBJ1-2
d_gene: NA
CDR3aa: CAWSGTREGIYGYTF
CDR3nt: TGTGCCTGGAGTGGGACCAGGGAGGGGATCTATGGCTACACCTTC

v_gene: TRBV18
j_gene: TRBJ1-2
d_gene: NA
CDR3aa: CASSPPGYYYGYTF
CDR3nt: TGTGCCAGCTCACCCCCAGGGTATTACTATGGCTACACCTTC

v_gene: TRBV14
j_gene: TRBJ1-1
d_gene: NA
CDR3aa: CASSGQVLNTEAFF
CDR3nt: TGTGCCAGCAGCGGACAAGTACTGAACACTGAAGCTTTCTTT

v_gene: TRBV5-4
j_gene: TRBJ2-7
d_gene: TRBD2
CDR3aa: CASSLRLAGGEQYF
CDR3nt: TGTGCCAGCAGCTTGAGACTAGCGGGGGGCGAGCAGTACTTC

v_gene: TRBV6-5
j_gene: TRBJ1-1
d_gene: TRBD1
CDR3aa: CASSERQGFTEAFF
CDR3nt: TGTGCCAGCAGCGAGAGACAGGGGTTCACTGAAGCTTTCTTT

v_gene: TRBV14
j_gene: TRBJ2-2
d_gene: TRBD2
CDR3aa: CASSQDWVAGARTGELFF
CDR3nt: TGTGCCAGCAGCCAAGATTGGGTAGCGGGGGCCCGCACCGGGGAGCTGTTTTTT

v_gene: TRBV6-5
j_gene: TRBJ1-2
d_gene: NA
CDR3aa: CATMEGLNYGYTF
CDR3nt: TGTGCCACCATGGAGGGGCTCAACTATGGCTACACCTTC